Below are 24 T cell receptor beta chains sequenced from a single sample in a study of T cells in Graves' hyperthyroidism and ophthalmopathy. RNA transcripts served as the template for amplifying TCR beta CDR3 regions. The HTBI set primed first-round TCR CDR3 RT-PCR. TCRdb independently ran MiXCR on the multiplex PCR reads; one entry per CDR3 protein. The data contain nearly 600,000 distinct CDR3 sequences, approximately 14% of them singletons. Material: blood. The source of these receptors is a woman aged 18-35 years with Graves' ophthalmopathy.

This clonotype was detected a few times. The gene calls are TRBV12-3 or TRBV12-4 and TRBJ2-1; unclear D gene. The CDR3 contains 15 residues. V lost 0 bases, J lost 3 bases, and 9 bases lay in between. CDR3 nucleotides: TGTGCCAGCAGTTTAGCCTTCCTAGACTACAATGAGCAGTTCTTC. Encoded protein: CASSLAFLDYNEQFF.

This clonotype came up many times. This sequence joins TRBV7-2 and TRBJ1-4, with a tentative D call TRBD1 (6 bases). This CDR3 region has 16 residues. Looked up from germline, CDR1 is SGHTA and CDR2 is FQGNSA. The V and J ends lost 4 bases and 5 bases respectively, with 17 bases between them. This CDR3 reads CASSSRSGAGNEKLFF. For the CDR3, the DNA is TGTGCCAGCAGCTCAAGATCAGGGGCCGGCAATGAAAAACTGTTTTTT.

This clonotype came up a few times. This chain links TRBV9 with TRBJ2-1; 8 positions match TRBD2. Trimming cost V 0 bases and J 6 bases; bases outside gene matches: 14. Germline CDR1 reads SGDLS; CDR2 reads YYNGEE. This CDR3 spans 18 amino acids. CDR3 DNA sequence: TGTGCCAGCAGCGTAGATCCCAGCCGGGCCGGGAGGGCCAATGAGCAGTTCTTC. It codes for CASSVDPSRAGRANEQFF.

This clonotype was found many times. CDR3 protein: CSASTAGGRGMYNEQFF. Here the CDR3 DNA reads TGCAGTGCTAGCACGGCGGGCGGGAGGGGTATGTACAATGAGCAGTTCTTC. V is TRBV20-1 and J is TRBJ2-1, with 9 nucleotides matching TRBD2. Unmatched junction bases numbered 13, after V lost 3 bases and J lost 4 bases. The CDR3 totals 17 residues. Per the germline V gene, CDR1 is DFQATT and CDR2 is SNEGSKA (reference sequence).

The sample holds many counts of this clonotype. The J gene is TRBJ1-2, the V gene TRBV24-1, with D possibly matching TRBD1 (6 bases). The V and J ends lost 4 bases and 2 bases respectively, with 10 bases between them. The CDR3 is 14 residues long. Germline lookup yields CDR1 KGHDR and CDR2 SFDVKD. In DNA form, the CDR3 reads TGTGCCACCAGTGACCATGGACAGAACTATGGCTACACCTTC. Translation: CATSDHGQNYGYTF.

The table lists this clonotype with many counts. V gene TRBV24-1 combines with J gene TRBJ2-7, with TRBD2 identical over 8 bases. Germline CDR1 is KGHDR and CDR2 is SFDVKD. With V trimmed by 4 bases and J by 6 bases, 4 bases remained unmatched. The CDR3 totals 13 residues. This CDR3 reads CATSEISGGEQYF. The CDR3 DNA sequence: TGTGCCACCAGTGAGATCAGCGGGGGCGAGCAGTACTTC.

This clonotype came up many times. This chain uses TRBV20-1 with TRBJ2-7; no clear D. The length of the CDR3 is 13 residues. The V end lost 3 bases, the J end lost 2 bases, and 11 bases lay between the germline ends. The germline V gene encodes CDR1 DFQATT and CDR2 SNEGSKA (reference sequence). The CDR3 bases are TGCAGTGCTAGCCACAGCACGGCCTACGAGCAGTACTTC. Its translation is CSASHSTAYEQYF.

In this sample, this clonotype turned up many times. CDR3: CASRGLAGRETQYF. The CDR3 DNA reads TGTGCCAGCAGGGGACTAGCGGGAAGAGAGACCCAGTACTTC. The chain couples TRBV2 to TRBJ2-5, with 13 bases aligning to TRBD2. V trimming: 6 bases; J trimming: 4 bases; junction bases outside the gene matches: 2. The CDR3 extends over 14 amino acids. In germline, CDR1 is SNHLY, CDR2 FYNNEI.

This clonotype turned up a few times. The rearrangement uses TRBV3-1 and TRBJ1-4; TRBD1 might be the D (5 bases). V gave up 1 base and J gave up 1 base, with 7 bases separating them. From germline, CDR1 is LGHDT and CDR2 YNNKEL (reference sequence). The CDR3 totals 15 residues. CDR3 nucleotide sequence: TGTGCCAGCAGCCAAGCGGGGGGAACTAATGAAAAACTGTTTTTT. Its translation: CASSQAGGTNEKLFF.

This clonotype showed up many times. J is TRBJ2-5 and V is TRBV11-3, with TRBD2 matching 15 bases. Germline V lookup: CDR1 SGHNT, CDR2 YENEEA. The J segment lost 3 bases and the V segment lost 6 bases, leaving 5 bases of the junction unmatched. The length of the CDR3 is 16 residues. Written as DNA, the CDR3 is TGTGCCAGCAGAGGGACTAGCGGGAGGAGGGAAGAGACCCAGTACTTC. This translates into CASRGTSGRREETQYF.

This clonotype was observed at least ten times. This rearrangement joins TRBV20-1 to TRBJ1-1; D remains unclear. The V end was cut by 7 bases, the J end by 4 bases, with 1 base between. The CDR3 spans 8 residues. CDR1 is DFQATT, CDR2 SNEGSKA, per germline (reference sequence). The CDR3 DNA follows: TGCAGTGTCACTGAAGCTTTCTTT. It specifies CSVTEAFF.

This clonotype showed up just a few times. The J gene is TRBJ2-1, the V gene TRBV5-1; D not certain. Germline values: CDR1 SGHRS, CDR2 YFSETQ. Trimming left V 2 bases short and J 5 bases short, with 8 bases between. This CDR3 is 13 amino acids long. The DNA of the CDR3 is TGCGCCAGCAGCTTCTCATGGGACAATGAGCAGTTCTTC. Encoded protein: CASSFSWDNEQFF.

This clonotype was seen many times. J is TRBJ2-2 and V is TRBV7-8; D unclear. CDR3 size: 14 residues. Germline CDR1 and CDR2: SGHVS and FQNEAQ. The V end was cut by 5 bases, the J end by 6 bases, with 13 bases between. The CDR3 DNA sequence: TGTGCCAGCAGCCCCCCCCGAGCTTCCGGGGAGCTGTTTTTT. Translated, it gives CASSPPRASGELFF.

In its sample, this clonotype was seen many times. V usage is TRBV27 and J usage is TRBJ1-5, with D possibly TRBD1 on 5 matching bases. Per the germline V gene, CDR1 is MNHEY and CDR2 is SMNVEV (reference sequence). The length of the CDR3 is 11 residues. The V and J ends lost 8 bases and 3 bases respectively, with 5 bases between them. CDR3 in amino acids: CASGANQPQHF. CDR3 DNA sequence: TGTGCCAGCGGGGCCAATCAGCCCCAGCATTTT.

This clonotype has a handful of counts. The rearrangement uses TRBV7-8 and TRBJ2-1; the match to TRBD2 covers 7 bases. Germline V gene lookup returns CDR1 SGHVS and CDR2 FQNEAQ. The CDR3 length is 16 residues. Unmatched junction bases numbered 12, after V lost 1 base and J lost 9 bases. CDR3: CASSLGRGGRAAEQFF. CDR3 sequence (DNA): TGTGCCAGCAGCTTAGGTAGAGGCGGGAGAGCCGCTGAGCAGTTCTTC.

This clonotype was counted at least ten times. The chain couples TRBV28 to TRBJ2-4; no reliable D call. Trimming stripped 7 bases from V and 9 bases from J, with 19 bases between. This CDR3 spans 14 amino acids. Germline V gives CDR1 MDHEN, CDR2 SYDVKM. CDR3 amino acids: CASTSGYRVGIQYF. DNA of the CDR3: TGTGCCAGCACCTCCGGTTACCGGGTGGGCATTCAGTACTTC.

Ten or more counts support this clonotype. The J gene is TRBJ1-2, the V gene TRBV7-9; possibly TRBD1 for D (5 bases). The germline gives CDR1 SEHNR, CDR2 FQNEAQ (reference sequence). V lost 2 bases to trimming and J lost 3 bases, with 13 bases between them. This CDR3 contains 15 residues. The CDR3 here is CASSLQAGLDYGYTF. The CDR3 DNA reads as TGTGCCAGCAGCTTACAGGCAGGGCTTGACTATGGCTACACCTTC.

This clonotype was counted many times. This chain connects TRBV30 to TRBJ2-2, with D possibly being TRBD2 (6 bases). The ends were cut back, 2 bases at V and 2 bases at J, with 12 bases in the middle. This CDR3 region has 15 residues. CDR1 GTSNPN and CDR2 SVGIG come from the germline V gene (reference sequence). CDR3 sequence reads: CAWSPTGDNTGELFF. The DNA of the CDR3 is TGTGCCTGGAGTCCCACGGGAGACAACACCGGGGAGCTGTTTTTT.

In this sample, this clonotype turned up many times. The rearrangement uses TRBV28 and TRBJ2-7, with D unclear. Looked up from germline, CDR1 is MDHEN and CDR2 is SYDVKM. The CDR3 is made up of 11 amino acids. V was shortened by 6 bases and J by 3 bases, with 6 bases between the two germline ends. The DNA of the CDR3 is TGTGCCAGCAGCCCACACTACGAGCAGTACTTC. This gives the protein CASSPHYEQYF.

This clonotype showed up many times. The J gene is TRBJ2-1, the V gene TRBV7-9, with 14 bases identical to TRBD2. The CDR3 has 17 amino acids. Germline-derived CDR1 and CDR2 are SEHNR and FQNEAQ (reference sequence). Unmatched junction bases numbered 3, after V lost 0 bases and J lost 5 bases. The CDR3 region has the DNA TGTGCCAGCAGCTTAGCCGCGACTAGCGGGAGGGACAATGAGCAGTTCTTC. It codes for CASSLAATSGRDNEQFF.

This clonotype was counted at least ten times. V and J are TRBV2 and TRBJ1-2; 9 bases align to TRBD1. The CDR3 totals 12 residues. From germline, CDR1 is SNHLY and CDR2 FYNNEI. V shed 6 bases and J 13 bases; nucleotides not matched to a gene: 9. This chain's CDR3 is CASRRTGAALTF. CDR3 DNA sequence: TGTGCCAGCAGACGGACAGGGGCTGCTCTCACCTTC. Supplemented by reference TRBV2 and TRBJ1-2, the full variable domain reads EPEVTQTPSHQVTQMGQEVILRCVPISNHLYFYWYRQILGQKVEFLVSFYNNEISEKSEIFDDQFSVERPDGSNFTLKIRSTKLEDSAMYFCASRRTGAALTFGSGTRLTVV.

This chain links TRBV27 with TRBJ2-2; D unclear. This CDR3 has 14 amino acids. CDR1 and CDR2 (germline): MNHEY, SMNVEV (reference sequence). The V end was cut by 3 bases, the J end by 8 bases, with 13 bases between. The CDR3 DNA follows: TGTGCCAGCAGTTTGGGGAACATAGGGGGGGAGCTGTTTTTT. Translating it yields CASSLGNIGGELFF.

V is TRBV27 and J is TRBJ2-2; no reliable D call. V dropped 2 bases and J dropped 2 bases, with 6 bases sitting between them. The germline gives CDR1 MNHEY, CDR2 SMNVEV (reference sequence). The CDR3 loop spans 14 amino acids. CDR3 nucleotide sequence: TGTGCCAGCAGTTTAGCAGACAACACCGGGGAGCTGTTTTTT. Translation gives CASSLADNTGELFF.

The chain has TRBV19 and TRBJ1-5; 8 bases align to TRBD1. The CDR3 runs to 15 residues. Trimming at V came to 3 bases and at J to 4 bases, leaving 5 bases not matched to a gene. The germline CDR1 and CDR2 sequences are LNHDA and SQIVND (reference sequence). The CDR3, as DNA: TGTGCCAGTAGTATTGGGCAGGGGGCGAATCAGCCCCAGCATTTT. It translates to CASSIGQGANQPQHF.